The 25 T cell receptor beta chains presented below share a single source sample, sequenced in a study of shared clonotypes between healthy human individuals. The data were produced by immunoSEQ multiplex PCR, yet TCRdb's version contains in-frame clones alone and is incomplete. The data hold about 330,000 clones, with 80% to 90% observed a single time. Source material: memory CD8+ T cells sorted from blood. This sample's subset: CD45RO+ cells pooled with CCR7-negative TemRA cells. Source of these receptors: a young man in good health.

This rearrangement joins TRBV4-2 to TRBJ2-1, with D unclear. V shed 5 bases and J shed 5 bases, with 10 bases lying between them. The CDR3 totals 13 residues. Germline V gene data show CDR1 as LGHNA and CDR2 as YNFKEQ. This CDR3 is CASSDVVHNEQFF. The DNA for the CDR3 is TGTGCCAGCAGCGACGTAGTCCACAATGAGCAGTTCTTC.

The chain has TRBV5-6 and TRBJ2-5; D unresolved. Trimming left V 2 bases short and J 2 bases short, with 10 bases between. Germline CDR1 SGHDT, CDR2 YYEEEE. The CDR3 extends over 14 amino acids. CDR3 sequence: CASSFHFYQETQYF. CDR3 bases: TGTGCCAGCAGCTTCCACTTCTATCAAGAGACCCAGTACTTC.

The gene calls are TRBV7-9 and TRBJ1-5; D unresolved. V gave up 1 base and J gave up 6 bases, with 10 bases separating them. The CDR3 spans 14 residues. Per germline, CDR1 SEHNR and CDR2 FQNEAQ (reference sequence). CDR3 sequence reads: CASSLGGSTQPQHF. The DNA of the CDR3 is TGTGCCAGCAGCTTAGGGGGATCGACTCAGCCCCAGCATTTT.

This chain connects TRBV6-5 to TRBJ2-3; tentative D call: TRBD2 (6 bases). Germline CDR1 is MNHEY and CDR2 is SVGAGI. With 6 bases removed from V and 2 bases from J, the gap between germline ends came to 9 bases. The length of the CDR3 is 13 residues. The CDR3 DNA is TGTGCCAGCAGGCGGGGCCCCACAGATACGCAGTATTTT. This gives the protein CASRRGPTDTQYF.

The chain employs TRBV4-3 and TRBJ2-1, with a tentative D call TRBD1 (5 bases). CDR3 size: 16 residues. Germline V lookup: CDR1 LGHNA, CDR2 YSLEER. The V end lost 0 bases, the J end lost 5 bases, and 14 bases lay between the germline ends. The CDR3 DNA is TGCGCCAGCAGCCAAGAATGGTGGGCCAGGGACAATGAGCAGTTCTTC. This translates into CASSQEWWARDNEQFF.

This clone came up once. V gene TRBV27 combines with J gene TRBJ1-5; TRBD1 is a possible D gene (6 bases). CDR1 MNHEY and CDR2 SMNVEV come from the germline V gene (reference sequence). This CDR3 is 13 amino acids long. V gave up 7 bases and J gave up 8 bases, with 15 bases separating them. This CDR3 is CASKGTRWEPQHF. For the CDR3, the DNA is TGTGCCAGCAAGGGGACACGTTGGGAGCCCCAGCATTTT.

The chain links TRBV28 to TRBJ2-1; TRBD2 might be the D (7 bases). The CDR3 consists of 14 residues. Trimming removed 4 bases at V and 15 bases at J, with 22 bases between. Germline V gives CDR1 MDHEN, CDR2 SYDVKM. CDR3 sequence (DNA): TGTGCCAGCAGTTACCGTCTGGGGGGGGCCTCCTCGTTCTTC. Translated, it gives CASSYRLGGASSFF. The full variable domain, completed using reference TRBV28 and TRBJ2-1, is DVKVTQSSRYLVKRTGEKVFLECVQDMDHENMFWYRQDPGLGLRLIYFSYDVKMKEKGDIPEGYSVSREKKERFSLILESASTNQTSMYLCASSYRLGGASSFFGPGTRLTVL.

The J gene is TRBJ1-1, the V gene TRBV7-6; D not certain. Trimming took 1 base from V and 0 from J, leaving 3 bases between them. Germline CDR1 reads SGHVS; CDR2 reads FNYEAQ. This CDR3 is built from 13 residues. DNA of the CDR3: TGTGCCAGCAGCTTAGTCCTGAACACTGAAGCTTTCTTT. Encoded protein: CASSLVLNTEAFF.

The chain recombines TRBV27 with TRBJ2-5; D unresolved. CDR3 length: 15 amino acids. Trimming pared 1 base from V and 1 base from J, leaving 10 bases between. Per germline, CDR1 MNHEY and CDR2 SMNVEV (reference sequence). The CDR3 DNA is TGTGCCAGCAGTTTATTCCCGGCTAGCCAAGAGACCCAGTACTTC. Its translation is CASSLFPASQETQYF.

The CDR3 region has the DNA TGTGCCAGCAGCACCCGGGACAGGGACCACGAGCAGTACTTC. Its protein is CASSTRDRDHEQYF. V usage is TRBV7-2 and J usage is TRBJ2-7, with 9 positions matching TRBD1. The CDR3 is made up of 14 amino acids. The germline CDR1 and CDR2 sequences are SGHTA and FQGNSA. With 5 bases clipped from V and 5 bases from J, the junction kept 7 bases outside the gene matches.

For this clone: Other DNA sequences in this specimen translate into the identical CDR3. The rearrangement uses TRBV5-1 and TRBJ2-7; 7 bases agree with TRBD2. V was pared by 5 bases and J by 5 bases, with 7 bases of the junction left unmatched. The CDR3 runs to 13 residues. Germline assignment: CDR1 SGHRS and CDR2 YFSETQ. The CDR3 sequence: CASSPGTIHEQYF. The CDR3 nucleotides are TGCGCCAGCAGTCCCGGGACTATCCACGAGCAGTACTTC.

This clone showed up just once. J is TRBJ2-7 and V is TRBV5-6, with D hard to call. V was trimmed by 4 bases and J by 2 bases, leaving 22 bases between them. Germline CDR1 is SGHDT and CDR2 is YYEEEE. This CDR3 spans 17 amino acids. The CDR3 nucleotides are TGTGCCAGCAGCCCAGTCCTCTGGGCCGAGACCCCCTACGAGCAGTACTTC. It is translated as CASSPVLWAETPYEQYF.

The gene calls are TRBV4-1 and TRBJ2-7, with 11 positions matching TRBD1. Looked up from germline, CDR1 is MGHRA and CDR2 is YSYEKL. This CDR3 is built from 14 residues. V lost 9 bases and J lost 4; bases outside the gene matches: 8. The CDR3 sequence is CASGTGTGGYEQYF. CDR3 in DNA: TGCGCCAGTGGAACCGGGACAGGGGGATACGAGCAGTACTTC.

V gene TRBV6-1 combines with J gene TRBJ1-2; the D is unclear. The CDR3 has 14 residues. V was pared by 2 bases and J by 6 bases, with 13 bases between. Germline CDR1 is MNHNS and CDR2 is SASEGT. The CDR3 reads CASSEFSTADGYTF. The CDR3 DNA reads TGTGCCAGCAGTGAATTTAGTACGGCGGATGGCTACACCTTC.

This sequence joins TRBV10-3 and TRBJ2-1, with 7 bases that match TRBD1. The CDR3 is 16 amino acids. V shed 0 bases and J 12 bases; nucleotides not matched to a gene: 14. The germline gives CDR1 ENHRY, CDR2 SYGVKD. This CDR3 is CAISESGDSAGDGQFF. CDR3 bases: TGTGCCATCAGTGAGTCTGGGGACAGTGCCGGCGATGGGCAGTTCTTC.

The chain carries TRBV11-2 and TRBJ2-1; D is uncertain. Germline V gene lookup returns CDR1 SGHAT and CDR2 FQNNGV. The V end lost 7 bases, the J end lost 6 bases, and 13 bases lay between the germline ends. The CDR3 is 13 residues long. The CDR3 loop is CASNLWELNEQFF. The CDR3 coding sequence is TGTGCCAGCAATCTATGGGAACTCAATGAGCAGTTCTTC.

The chain joins TRBV6-6 to TRBJ1-1; a weak D match, TRBD1 (5 bases). The CDR3 is 16 amino acids. V was shortened by 5 bases and J by 0 bases, with 16 bases between the two germline ends. From germline, CDR1 is MNHNY and CDR2 SVGAGI (reference sequence). The chain's CDR3 is CASSPGREYMNTEAFF. The CDR3 DNA reads TGTGCCAGCAGTCCGGGACGGGAATATATGAACACTGAAGCTTTCTTT.

The V call is TRBV6-1, the J call TRBJ2-2; D is ambiguous. CDR3 length equals 13 residues. The V gene's germline CDR1 is MNHNS and CDR2 SASEGT. The germline V and J ends were trimmed by 6 bases and 6 bases, with 11 bases remaining between them. The CDR3 loop reads CASRNRAPGELFF. The CDR3 DNA follows: TGTGCCAGCAGAAACCGGGCCCCCGGGGAGCTGTTTTTT.

The chain links TRBV2 to TRBJ2-5, with unresolved D. V was pared by 6 bases and J by 5 bases, with 13 bases between. Germline-derived CDR1 and CDR2 are SNHLY and FYNNEI. The CDR3 is made up of 13 amino acids. The CDR3 sequence is CASRVGLRETQYF. In DNA, the CDR3 is TGTGCCAGCAGGGTAGGGTTGAGGGAGACCCAGTACTTC.

The rearrangement links TRBV2 to TRBJ2-7; D may be TRBD2 (6 bases). Germline CDR1 is SNHLY and CDR2 is FYNNEI. Trimming removed 7 bases at V and 3 bases at J, with 7 bases between. The length of the CDR3 is 11 residues. CDR3 protein: CASTGDYEQYF. The DNA of the CDR3 is TGTGCCAGCACGGGGGACTACGAGCAGTACTTC.

The chain employs TRBV6-1 and TRBJ2-7; D remains ambiguous. Germline CDR1 and CDR2: MNHNS and SASEGT. Trimming stripped 7 bases from V and 0 bases from J, with 13 bases between. The CDR3 runs to 14 residues. As DNA, the CDR3 is TGTGCCAGCACCGACACTACTTTCTCCTACGAGCAGTACTTC. Encoded protein: CASTDTTFSYEQYF.

The CDR3 is CASSQAWGDPPSEQYF. The CDR3 coding sequence is TGCGCCAGCAGCCAGGCATGGGGCGACCCCCCTTCCGAGCAGTACTTC. This sequence joins TRBV4-3 and TRBJ2-7; a weak D match, TRBD1 (5 bases). The germline V gene encodes CDR1 LGHNA and CDR2 YSLEER. The CDR3 is 16 residues long. The V and J ends lost 3 bases and 6 bases respectively, with 21 bases between them.

J is TRBJ2-5 and V is TRBV4-1; D is undetermined. Germline V gives CDR1 MGHRA, CDR2 YSYEKL. With 4 bases removed from V and 1 base from J, the gap between germline ends came to 7 bases. This CDR3 has 13 amino acids. The CDR3 sequence is CASSPRPQETQYF. CDR3 in DNA: TGCGCCAGCAGCCCCCGGCCCCAAGAGACCCAGTACTTC.

This sequence joins TRBV27 and TRBJ2-1; the D is unclear. V dropped 8 bases and J dropped 6 bases, with 11 bases sitting between them. Germline loops: CDR1 MNHEY, CDR2 SMNVEV (reference sequence). The CDR3 has 12 residues. The CDR3 region has the DNA TGTGCCAGCGGCCTCACCGTCAATGAGCAGTTCTTC. It yields the protein CASGLTVNEQFF.

This chain connects TRBV5-4 to TRBJ2-7; D is unresolved. Germline loops: CDR1 SGHNT, CDR2 YYREEE (reference sequence). V gave up 4 bases and J gave up 3 bases, with 14 bases separating them. This CDR3 has 14 amino acids. CDR3 residues: CASSLYLGRYEQYF. CDR3 in DNA: TGTGCCAGCAGCCTTTACCTGGGCCGCTACGAGCAGTACTTC.